Presented here are 32 T cell receptor beta chains from one specimen sequenced in a study of T cell repertoires in cytomegalovirus infection. No antigen is known for these receptors. Via MiXCR, TCRdb re-called the reads, giving one row per CDR3 protein. Of 750,000 to 950,000 distinct CDR3 sequences listed, 25% to 35% are singletons. The source was cultured CD8+ T cells from PBMCs, collected from culture after CMV antigen stimulation. These receptors were taken from a human donor in good health (CMV status not recorded). Some clones in this sample may be carry-over from other donors' samples.

Concerning this clonotype: The junction shows a germline mismatch at one end, possibly a read error. The genes are TRBV6-6 and TRBJ2-1; TRBD2 matches 15 bases. From germline, CDR1 is MNHNY and CDR2 SVGAGI (reference sequence). This CDR3 has 19 residues. CDR3 DNA: TGTGTCAGCAGTTACGATGGGACTAGCGGGGGGCATCGTGAGTATGAGCAGTTCTTC. This codes for CVSSYDGTSGGHREYEQFF.

CDR3 protein: CSASGGSYEQYV. CDR3 DNA: TGCAGTGCTAGTGGGGGTTCCTACGAGCAGTACGTC. The chain carries TRBV20-1 and TRBJ2-7, with D tentatively TRBD1 or TRBD2 (5 bases each). The CDR3 is 12 amino acids. V gave up 3 bases and J gave up 1 base, with 7 bases separating them. Germline values: CDR1 DFQATT, CDR2 SNEGSKA (reference sequence).

The chain combines TRBV10-3 with TRBJ2-3; 9 bases line up with TRBD2. The CDR3 runs to 16 residues. Germline assignment: CDR1 ENHRY and CDR2 SYGVKD. V was clipped by 2 bases and J by 5 bases; unmatched bases: 8. CDR3 protein: CAISEVASGTLDTQYF. CDR3 DNA sequence: TGTGCCATCAGTGAGGTGGCTAGCGGGACCCTAGATACGCAGTATTTT.

This rearrangement joins TRBV6-5 to TRBJ2-7; the D is unclear. Trimming pared 4 bases from V and 7 bases from J, leaving 20 bases between. CDR3 size: 15 residues. Germline assignment: CDR1 MNHEY and CDR2 SVGAGI. The CDR3 reads CASSSEPAFHFEQYF. CDR3 nucleotide sequence: TGTGCCAGCAGTTCCGAACCGGCTTTCCATTTTGAGCAGTACTTC.

The chain links TRBV27 to TRBJ2-6; D unresolved. Germline assignment: CDR1 MNHEY and CDR2 SMNVEV (reference sequence). V was trimmed by 0 bases and J by 2 bases, leaving 20 bases between them. The CDR3 has 20 amino acids. The CDR3 spells CASSLSGLPALAAGANVLTF. CDR3 nucleotides: TGTGCCAGCAGTTTATCGGGGTTGCCAGCCTTGGCCGCTGGGGCCAACGTCCTGACTTTC.

V is TRBV19 and J is TRBJ2-1; 7 nucleotides agree with TRBD1. J gave up 8 bases and V 7 bases, and 11 bases lay outside the gene matches. This CDR3 has 14 residues. Germline loops: CDR1 LNHDA, CDR2 SQIVND (reference sequence). The CDR3 region has the DNA TGTGCCAGTAAAGACAGGGAATGGGGCGATGAGCAGTTCTTC. As protein: CASKDREWGDEQFF.

In this sample, this clonotype turned up many times. The genes are TRBV7-2 and TRBJ2-3, with 7 positions matching TRBD2. Germline CDR1 reads SGHTA; CDR2 reads FQGNSA. V was pared by 2 bases and J by 4 bases, with 15 bases of the junction left unmatched. The CDR3 extends over 18 amino acids. In DNA, the CDR3 is TGTGCCAGCAGCTTAAGTTCCGCCGGGCTAGCGGAGTCAGATACGCAGTATTTT. This codes for CASSLSSAGLAESDTQYF.

The chain carries TRBV18 and TRBJ1-1; D is ambiguous. From germline, CDR1 is KGHSH and CDR2 LQKENI. The CDR3 loop spans 12 amino acids. The V end was cut by 4 bases, the J end by 7 bases, with 10 bases between. As DNA, the CDR3 is TGTGCCAGCTCACACCTGGCGGGTGAAGCTTTCTTT. Its translation: CASSHLAGEAFF.

The V call is TRBV7-2, the J call TRBJ2-3; TRBD2 agrees at 8 bases. The CDR3 has 15 amino acids. CDR1 is SGHTA, CDR2 FQGNSA, per germline. Losses at the gene ends were 1 base for V and 5 bases for J; bases not matched to a gene: 5. DNA for the CDR3: TGTGCCAGCAGCTTAGAAGCGGGGGCAGGAGATACGCAGTATTTT. It specifies CASSLEAGAGDTQYF. Full variable domain (rest looked up from reference TRBV7-2 and TRBJ2-3): GAGVSQSPSNKVTEKGKDVELRCDPISGHTALYWYRQSLGQGLEFLIYFQGNSAPDKSGLPSDRFSAERTGGSVSTLTIQRTQQEDSAVYLCASSLEAGAGDTQYFGPGTRLTVL.

The chain joins TRBV5-1 to TRBJ1-6; TRBD1 matches 7 bases. V dropped 2 bases and J dropped 7; count of bases not matched to a gene: 6. This CDR3 is built from 15 residues. Germline assignment: CDR1 SGHRS and CDR2 YFSETQ. CDR3 residues: CASSLEGAENSPLHF. Here the CDR3 DNA reads TGCGCCAGCAGCTTAGAGGGGGCGGAAAATTCACCCCTCCACTTT.

This clonotype appeared a few times. J is TRBJ1-1 and V is TRBV11-2, with unresolved D. CDR3 length equals 15 residues. Germline values: CDR1 SGHAT, CDR2 FQNNGV. The V end was cut by 3 bases, the J end by 1 base, with 12 bases between. CDR3 region: CASSFFLGENTEAFF. The CDR3 DNA is TGTGCCAGCAGCTTTTTTTTGGGTGAGAACACTGAAGCTTTCTTT.

V gene TRBV19 combines with J gene TRBJ2-3, with 7 bases aligning to TRBD2. Germline-derived CDR1 and CDR2 are LNHDA and SQIVND (reference sequence). The CDR3 is 15 residues long. Germline trimming cut 3 bases from V and 0 bases from J; bases unmatched to any gene: 3. CDR3 amino acids: CASSIGAGSTDTQYF. In DNA, the CDR3 is TGTGCCAGTAGTATCGGAGCGGGAAGCACAGATACGCAGTATTTT.

The rearrangement uses TRBV7-8 and TRBJ2-1, with 8 bases aligning to TRBD2. This CDR3 comprises 15 residues. V gave up 4 bases and J gave up 5 bases; unmatched junction bases: 7. Germline values: CDR1 SGHVS, CDR2 FQNEAQ. CDR3 nucleotides: TGTGCCAGCAGCTCCGAGCGGGGGAGGAACAATGAGCAGTTCTTC. Translating gives CASSSERGRNNEQFF.

This clonotype has only a few counts. The chain joins TRBV27 to TRBJ1-1; D might be TRBD1 (5 bases). The CDR3 contains 15 residues. In germline, CDR1 is MNHEY, CDR2 SMNVEV (reference sequence). Deletions cut 0 bases from V and 5 bases from J, with 13 bases between. DNA for the CDR3: TGTGCCAGCAGTTTATCGATTCCAGGGCGGACTGAAGCTTTCTTT. The encoded protein is CASSLSIPGRTEAFF.

This chain connects TRBV6-8 to TRBJ1-5; maybe TRBD1 (5 bases). The CDR3 sequence is 14 residues long. V lost 6 bases and J lost 3, with 12 bases in between. CDR1 and CDR2 from the germline V gene are MNHGY and SAAAGT. This chain's CDR3 is CASRSWGDNQPQHF. The CDR3 DNA sequence: TGTGCCAGCAGGTCTTGGGGGGACAATCAGCCCCAGCATTTT.

Comments on this clonotype: Given a much more abundant clone one base away, this may be a read error. This chain uses TRBV5-4 with TRBJ1-2; no firm D call. V lost 0 bases and J lost 3, with 9 bases in between. CDR3 length equals 14 residues. Germline assignment: CDR1 SGHNT and CDR2 YYREEE (reference sequence). The CDR3 sequence is CASSLEGSYYGYTF. Here the CDR3 DNA reads TGTGCCAGCAGCTTGGAGGGATCCTACTATGGCTACACCTTC.

V and J are TRBV27 and TRBJ2-3; 9 bases line up with TRBD1. Germline V gene lookup returns CDR1 MNHEY and CDR2 SMNVEV (reference sequence). The length of the CDR3 is 15 residues. V trimming: 4 bases; J trimming: 4 bases; junction bases outside the gene matches: 6. CDR3 in amino acids: CASSYTGGHADTQYF. The CDR3 DNA is TGTGCCAGCAGTTACACAGGGGGCCACGCAGATACGCAGTATTTT.

The chain has TRBV5-1 and TRBJ2-1; the D gene is possibly TRBD2 (5 bases). Deletions cut 6 bases from V and 10 bases from J, with 11 bases between. The germline CDR1 and CDR2 sequences are SGHRS and YFSETQ. The CDR3 loop spans 11 amino acids. The CDR3 spells CASIRGVEQFF. The CDR3 region has the DNA TGCGCCAGCATCCGGGGAGTGGAGCAGTTCTTC.

To note about this clonotype: At one end, the junction sequence differs from germline, possibly due to a read error. The chain carries TRBV4-2 and TRBJ1-2; 8 nucleotides agree with TRBD1. The CDR3 length is 16 residues. Germline CDR1 LGHNA, CDR2 YNFKEQ. CDR3 region: CARSQVQGALTYGYTF. CDR3 in DNA: TGTGCCAGGAGCCAAGTGCAGGGGGCGCTGACCTATGGCTACACCTTC.

The CDR3 loop reads CASRSPTGGANYGYTF. As DNA, the CDR3 is TGTGCCAGCAGATCGCCGACAGGGGGTGCTAACTATGGCTACACCTTC. J is TRBJ1-2 and V is TRBV6-1, with 9 bases fitting TRBD1. Germline V gives CDR1 MNHNS, CDR2 SASEGT. V was clipped by 6 bases and J by 0 bases; unmatched bases: 8. This CDR3 is 16 amino acids long.

The rearrangement joins TRBV27 to TRBJ2-7; 7 bases agree with TRBD1. CDR1 is MNHEY and CDR2 is SMNVEV in the germline V gene (reference sequence). The CDR3 is 13 residues long. V shed 9 bases, J shed 2 bases, and the junction held 7 bases outside the gene matches. CDR3 DNA sequence: TGTGCCAGTGTCGACAGGGAAACCTACGAGCAGTACTTC. It translates to CASVDRETYEQYF.

The chain is built from TRBV27 and TRBJ2-3; 7 bases align to TRBD1. The CDR3 runs 16 residues. V trimming: 5 bases; J trimming: 4 bases; junction bases outside the gene matches: 12. The germline CDR1 and CDR2 sequences are MNHEY and SMNVEV (reference sequence). The CDR3 spells CASSPRQGSRADTQYF. The CDR3 coding sequence is TGTGCCAGCAGTCCCCGACAGGGTTCTAGGGCAGATACGCAGTATTTT.

The CDR3 region has the DNA TGTGCCATAGGCAACTACAATGAGCAGTTCTTC. Translation: CAIGNYNEQFF. V is TRBV5-4 and J is TRBJ2-1; no clear D gene. The CDR3 runs to 11 residues. Germline V gene sequence: CDR1 SGHNT, CDR2 YYREEE (reference sequence). V shed 9 bases and J shed 3 bases, with 7 bases lying between them.

J is TRBJ1-4 and V is TRBV5-5; a possible D gene is TRBD1 (5 bases). The CDR3 has 15 residues. Between the trimmed V and J ends, which lost 3 bases and 6 bases, there was a span of 15 bases. Germline lookup yields CDR1 SGHKS and CDR2 YYEKEE (reference sequence). The CDR3 DNA sequence: TGTGCCAGCAGCTCCAAGCCCGCGGGGGATGAAAAACTGTTTTTT. Translated: CASSSKPAGDEKLFF.

The CDR3 sequence is CASSFGTGNEAFF. The CDR3 DNA is TGTGCCAGCAGTTTCGGGACAGGGAATGAAGCTTTCTTT. The genes are TRBV12-3 or TRBV12-4 and TRBJ1-1; 9 nucleotides agree with TRBD1. V dropped 3 bases and J dropped 7; count of bases not matched to a gene: 3. This CDR3 is built from 13 residues.

The gene calls are TRBV5-1 and TRBJ2-5, with D possibly matching TRBD2 (5 bases). The CDR3 loop spans 15 amino acids. Between the trimmed V and J ends, which lost 0 bases and 0 bases, there was a span of 9 bases. Germline values: CDR1 SGHRS, CDR2 YFSETQ. The CDR3 bases are TGCGCCAGCAGCTTGGAAGCGGTGCACCAAGAGACCCAGTACTTC. Amino acids: CASSLEAVHQETQYF.

This chain links TRBV6-1 with TRBJ2-5; 12 bases are shared with TRBD2. V was clipped by 6 bases and J by 4 bases; unmatched bases: 9. The CDR3 contains 16 residues. Germline CDR1 reads MNHNS; CDR2 reads SASEGT. The CDR3 nucleotides read TGTGCCAGCAGCCCGACTAGCGGGGGCCCCACAGAGACCCAGTACTTC. This gives the protein CASSPTSGGPTETQYF.

This clonotype was seen a few times. The chain employs TRBV27 and TRBJ2-3; TRBD1 is a possible D gene (8 bases). V was shortened by 8 bases and J by 4 bases, with 16 bases between the two germline ends. Germline-derived CDR1 and CDR2 are MNHEY and SMNVEV (reference sequence). This CDR3 has 14 residues. CDR3 bases: TGTGCCAGCCGAACAGGGGGGGCCCCAGATACGCAGTATTTT. Translated: CASRTGGAPDTQYF.

CDR3 in DNA: TGCGCCAGCAGCCTACTTGGGGTAGGGGATGGCTACACCTTC. Its protein product is CASSLLGVGDGYTF. This chain links TRBV4-1 with TRBJ1-2; a weak D match, TRBD1 (5 bases). Germline V lookup: CDR1 MGHRA, CDR2 YSYEKL. Deletions cut 4 bases from V and 6 bases from J, with 15 bases between. The length of the CDR3 is 14 residues.

Only one count was recorded for this clonotype. V and J are TRBV5-5 and TRBJ2-3; D is unresolved. The V end was cut by 1 base, the J end by 0 bases, with 18 bases between. Germline lookup yields CDR1 SGHKS and CDR2 YYEKEE (reference sequence). This CDR3 is built from 18 residues. The CDR3 bases are TGTGCCAGCAGCTTGTTTTGGGATGTAGGTTATAGCACAGATACGCAGTATTTT. Translated, it gives CASSLFWDVGYSTDTQYF. The variable domain in full, with the rest retrieved from reference TRBV5-5 and TRBJ2-3, is DAGVTQSPTHLIKTRGQQVTLRCSPISGHKSVSWYQQVLGQGPQFIFQYYEKEERGRGNFPDRFSARQFPNYSSELNVNALLLGDSALYLCASSLFWDVGYSTDTQYFGPGTRLTVL.

At least ten counts were recorded for this clonotype. The rearrangement joins TRBV7-8 to TRBJ2-7; D is unclear. Germline CDR1 is SGHVS and CDR2 is FQNEAQ. The V end was cut by 2 bases, the J end by 7 bases, with 9 bases between. The CDR3 length is 12 residues. CDR3 amino acids: CASSLSRKEQYF. The CDR3 nucleotides read TGTGCCAGCAGCTTAAGCAGGAAAGAGCAGTACTTC.

Points on this clonotype: This sequence may be a read error, since a much larger clone differs from it by one base. The V call is TRBV27, the J call TRBJ1-2; 7 nucleotides match TRBD1. V was pared by 6 bases and J by 2 bases, with 3 bases of the junction left unmatched. CDR1 MNHEY and CDR2 SMNVEV come from the germline V gene (reference sequence). The CDR3 is 13 amino acids. The CDR3 region has the DNA TGTGCCAGCAGCAAACAGGGGAACTATGGCTACACCTTC. This translates into CASSKQGNYGYTF.